This entry is about one TCR beta chain. What it binds is unknown. In germline, CDR1 is WNHNN, CDR2 SYGVQD (reference sequence). V was clipped by 5 bases and J by 4 bases; unmatched bases: 3. This CDR3 has 13 residues. These data belong to a study of cytomegalovirus exposure and HLA in healthy donors. Study-wide results and caveats: The study recorded around 160 TCR beta chains that were cytomegalovirus-associated. An analysis done earlier found most TCR beta V segments productive about 90% or about 30% of the time.

This PCR relied on a set of 60 Vbeta primers and 13 Jbeta primers. Method: immunoSEQ multiplex PCR; TCRdb's copy keeps in-frame clones and lacks some. The sample records about 150,000 clones, over 75% being singletons. V is TRBV10-1 and J is TRBJ1-1, with 8 bases matching TRBD1. The sequenced sample consisted of PBMCs. The source of this sequence is a woman in her twenties or thirties in good health and CMV-seronegative. CDR3 region: CASSMQGATEAFF. CDR3 sequence (DNA): TGCGCCAGCAGTATGCAGGGGGCCACTGAAGCTTTCTTT.